This record looks at one T cell receptor (beta chain) sequence and its context. Its target is unknown. Germline values: CDR1 SGHRS, CDR2 YFSETQ. Germline trimming cut 0 bases from V and 4 bases from J; bases unmatched to any gene: 7. The CDR3 is made up of 17 amino acids. Treatment indicated: some 19 received Ad26.COV2.S at low or high dose, single or two shots; about five received placebo; per-sample allocation not given. After the first vaccine or placebo injection, samples were drawn on day 63. This vaccine is an Ad26 vector that expresses the Wuhan-strain SARS-CoV-2 spike. The protocol was immunoSEQ multiplex PCR, while the TCRdb copy is restricted to in-frame clones and leaves out a portion. The table has around 380,000 clones, approximately 86% seen once. The record originates from a study of Ad26.COV2.S vaccination and SARS-CoV-2 variants. In the study overall: Ad26.COV2.S given intramuscularly, once or twice 56 days apart. Findings of the study overall: Higher spike-specific TCR breadth was found in vaccine recipients than in placebo recipients. Similar non-spike TCR breadth was seen in vaccine and placebo recipients.

The TCR sequence derives from a person aged 18-60 years who received the Ad26.COV2.S COVID-19 vaccine or a placebo. This sample comprised peripheral blood, obtained in a trial of Ad26.COV2.S vaccine versus placebo. The chain employs TRBV5-1 and TRBJ1-5; the match to TRBD1 covers 10 bases. Written as DNA, the CDR3 is TGCGCCAGCAGCTTGGCGGGGACAGGGGCCGCAAATCAGCCCCAGCATTTT. Translation gives CASSLAGTGAANQPQHF.